This entry concerns a single T cell receptor beta chain. This CDR3 is built from 14 residues. Germline V gene lookup returns CDR1 MNHEY and CDR2 SMNVEV (reference sequence). V was clipped by 6 bases and J by 9 bases, with 15 bases between them. Assay used: immunoSEQ multiplex PCR; TCRdb lists only in-frame clones, some missing. Of 88,000 or so clones listed, 80% to 90% are singletons. The sample belongs to a study of blood T cell repertoires in COVID-19. The chain employs TRBV27 and TRBJ1-6; D is unclear. The TCR originated in a man aged 55-75 years with acute or convalescent COVID-19. The specimen sequenced was peripheral blood. The chain's CDR3 is CASRRELLPSPLHF. The CDR3 region has the DNA TGTGCCAGCAGGCGGGAGCTACTTCCTTCACCCCTCCACTTT.